A selection of T cell receptor beta chains follows, all from one sample in a study of blood T cell repertoires in COVID-19. The assay was immunoSEQ multiplex PCR, and TCRdb's table has in-frame clones only and misses some. In the table there are hundreds of thousands of clones, 87% of which are singletons. What was sequenced was peripheral blood. The origin of the receptors is a woman aged 45-59 years who had recovered from COVID-19. The CDR3 runs from the conserved cysteine through the conserved F or W. D genes are given only for firm matches. Rows may omit the clone size; those that give it use once, few, many or a size class.

abundance: .; d_gene: .; v_gene: TRBV28; j_gene: TRBJ1-1; CDR3aa: CASIGAGRTKGAFF; CDR3nt: TGTGCCAGCATAGGGGCCGGGAGAACCAAGGGGGCTTTCTTT
abundance: .; d_gene: TRBD1; v_gene: TRBV27; j_gene: TRBJ2-7; CDR3aa: CASSEQGDSYEQYF; CDR3nt: TGTGCCAGCAGTGAGCAGGGGGACTCCTACGAGCAGTACTTC
abundance: .; d_gene: TRBD1; v_gene: TRBV5-1; j_gene: TRBJ1-4; CDR3aa: CASSGTDRFNEKLFF; CDR3nt: TGCGCCAGCAGCGGTACGGACAGGTTTAATGAAAAACTGTTTTTT
abundance: .; d_gene: .; v_gene: TRBV6-5; j_gene: TRBJ1-2; CDR3aa: CASSNRDKGGGYTF; CDR3nt: TGTGCCAGCAGTAACCGGGACAAAGGAGGTGGCTACACCTTC
abundance: .; d_gene: .; v_gene: TRBV27; j_gene: TRBJ2-7; CDR3aa: CASSLGAPSLSYEQYF; CDR3nt: TGTGCCAGCAGTTTAGGGGCACCCTCCTTGTCCTACGAGCAGTACTTC
abundance: .; d_gene: .; v_gene: TRBV24-1; j_gene: TRBJ2-1; CDR3aa: CATSEAGRGRNEQFF; CDR3nt: TGTGCCACCAGTGAGGCCGGGCGGGGCCGAAATGAGCAGTTCTTC
abundance: .; d_gene: TRBD1; v_gene: TRBV19; j_gene: TRBJ1-1; CDR3aa: CASSDQGVGGWTEAFF; CDR3nt: TGTGCCAGTAGCGATCAGGGGGTTGGTGGATGGACTGAAGCTTTCTTT
abundance: .; d_gene: .; v_gene: TRBV7-9; j_gene: TRBJ2-2; CDR3aa: CASSLAGRNPTGELFF; CDR3nt: TGTGCCAGCAGCTTAGCGGGGAGAAACCCCACCGGGGAGCTGTTTTTT
abundance: .; d_gene: .; v_gene: TRBV7-8; j_gene: TRBJ1-2; CDR3aa: CASSLDGLGYTF; CDR3nt: TGTGCCAGCAGCTTAGATGGACTGGGCTACACCTTC
abundance: .; d_gene: .; v_gene: TRBV30; j_gene: TRBJ1-5; CDR3aa: CAWSVRHPRQPQHF; CDR3nt: TGTGCCTGGAGTGTGAGGCACCCTAGGCAGCCCCAGCATTTT
abundance: .; d_gene: .; v_gene: TRBV5-1; j_gene: TRBJ1-5; CDR3aa: CASSLDGGNQPQHF; CDR3nt: TGCGCCAGCAGCTTGGACGGAGGGAATCAGCCCCAGCATTTT
abundance: .; d_gene: TRBD1; v_gene: TRBV4-2; j_gene: TRBJ2-3; CDR3aa: CASSRLGTGGADTQYF; CDR3nt: TGTGCCAGCAGCCGCCTTGGGACAGGGGGGGCAGATACGCAGTATTTT
abundance: .; d_gene: TRBD1; v_gene: TRBV27; j_gene: TRBJ1-5; CDR3aa: CASSLKSGTGARQPQHF; CDR3nt: TGTGCCAGCAGTTTGAAGTCCGGGACAGGGGCACGGCAGCCCCAGCATTTT
abundance: .; d_gene: .; v_gene: TRBV7-8; j_gene: TRBJ1-5; CDR3aa: CASSLVSASAGQPQHF; CDR3nt: TGTGCCAGCAGCTTAGTTAGCGCGTCGGCGGGTCAGCCCCAGCATTTT
abundance: .; d_gene: TRBD1; v_gene: TRBV2; j_gene: TRBJ1-2; CDR3aa: CASSVGQGLGYTF; CDR3nt: TGTGCCAGCAGTGTAGGACAGGGACTTGGCTACACCTTC
abundance: .; d_gene: .; v_gene: TRBV18; j_gene: TRBJ2-6; CDR3aa: CASSPGSGANVLTF; CDR3nt: TGTGCCAGCTCACCAGGCTCGGGGGCCAACGTCCTGACTTTC
abundance: .; d_gene: TRBD2; v_gene: TRBV28; j_gene: TRBJ2-1; CDR3aa: CASSSGGGEGNEQFF; CDR3nt: TGTGCCAGCAGTTCTGGCGGGGGGGAGGGGAATGAGCAGTTCTTC
abundance: .; d_gene: .; v_gene: TRBV6-5; j_gene: TRBJ1-2; CDR3aa: CASYRVGYGYTF; CDR3nt: TGTGCCAGTTACAGGGTCGGGTATGGCTACACCTTC
abundance: .; d_gene: .; v_gene: TRBV18; j_gene: TRBJ1-4; CDR3aa: CASSPPSTGSSEKLFF; CDR3nt: TGTGCCAGCTCACCACCTTCAACAGGGAGTTCCGAAAAACTGTTTTTT
abundance: .; d_gene: TRBD1; v_gene: TRBV5-1; j_gene: TRBJ1-1; CDR3aa: CASSSMTGGTEAFF; CDR3nt: TGCGCCAGCAGCTCGATGACAGGGGGCACTGAAGCTTTCTTT
abundance: .; d_gene: .; v_gene: TRBV7-8; j_gene: TRBJ2-3; CDR3aa: CASSLPRYTQYF; CDR3nt: TGTGCCAGCAGTCTCCCTCGGTATACGCAGTATTTT
abundance: once; d_gene: .; v_gene: TRBV7-9; j_gene: TRBJ1-2; CDR3aa: CASSLKGGQYDGYTF; CDR3nt: TGTGCCAGCAGCTTAAAGGGAGGCCAATACGATGGCTACACCTTC
abundance: .; d_gene: .; v_gene: TRBV6-5; j_gene: TRBJ1-2; CDR3aa: CASTPGTLYGYTF; CDR3nt: TGTGCCAGCACACCCGGGACACTCTATGGCTACACCTTC
abundance: .; d_gene: TRBD2; v_gene: TRBV5-1; j_gene: TRBJ2-5; CDR3aa: CASSAGTSGDQETQYF; CDR3nt: TGCGCCAGCAGCGCGGGGACTAGCGGGGACCAAGAGACCCAGTACTTC
abundance: .; d_gene: .; v_gene: TRBV27; j_gene: TRBJ1-4; CDR3aa: CASSLHGSREKLFF; CDR3nt: TGTGCCAGCAGTTTACACGGGTCTCGGGAAAAACTGTTTTTT